This T cell receptor (beta chain) was identified in a study of blood T cell repertoires in COVID-19. On the study more broadly: The study counted Cohort 3 donors as recovered given two negative PCRs, clearance, or symptom resolution. Acute and convalescent COVID-19 specimens originated in the United States, Italy and Spain.

Sequencing was performed with immunoSEQ multiplex PCR; in TCRdb, only in-frame clones are kept and a portion is missing. In the table there are 350,000 to 450,000 clones, approximately 87% of which are singletons. In its sample, this clone was seen a few times. Residents of about 25 US areas, aged roughly 18 to 90 years, made up the participants. Participant-given clinical history determined each cohort assignment. The germline V gene encodes CDR1 KGHSH and CDR2 LQKENI. Unmatched junction bases numbered 2, after V lost 1 base and J lost 2 bases. The CDR3 contains 14 residues. This chain links TRBV18 with TRBJ2-7; 7 bases fit TRBD2. This receptor was identified in a middle-aged man in a cohort exposed to, infected with or recovered from COVID-19 (not recorded which). Material: PBMCs or T cells enriched from blood (not recorded which). CDR3 coding DNA: TGTGCCAGCTCACCACTAGCGGGCCCCTACGAGCAGTACTTC. This encodes CASSPLAGPYEQYF.